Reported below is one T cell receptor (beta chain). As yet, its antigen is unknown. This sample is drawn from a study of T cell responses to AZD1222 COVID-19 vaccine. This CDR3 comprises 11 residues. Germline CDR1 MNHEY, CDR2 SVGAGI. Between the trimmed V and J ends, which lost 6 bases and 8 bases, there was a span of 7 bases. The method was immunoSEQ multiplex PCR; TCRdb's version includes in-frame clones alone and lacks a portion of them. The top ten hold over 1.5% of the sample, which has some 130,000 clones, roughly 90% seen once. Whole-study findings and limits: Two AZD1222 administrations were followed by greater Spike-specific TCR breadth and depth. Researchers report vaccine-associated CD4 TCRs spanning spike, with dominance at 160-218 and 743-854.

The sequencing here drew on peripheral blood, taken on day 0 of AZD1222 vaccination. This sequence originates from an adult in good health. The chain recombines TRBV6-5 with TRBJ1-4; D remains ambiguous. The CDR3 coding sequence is TGTGCCAGCAGCTTTGGGGAAAAACTGTTTTTT. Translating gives CASSFGEKLFF.